The T cell receptor beta chain under discussion was sequenced for a study of T-cell reconstitution after alpha-beta-depleted transplantation in children. TCRbeta library construction was performed incorporating unique molecular identifiers. One entry per CDR3 protein, called by TCRdb with MiXCR from the PCR reads. The profile covers about 830,000 distinct CDR3 sequences, with roughly 15% appearing a single time and approximately 5% taken by the ten largest. CDR1 and CDR2 from the germline V gene are MNHEY and SMNVEV (reference sequence). The ends were cut back, 0 bases at V and 4 bases at J, with 12 bases in the middle. The CDR3 consists of 15 residues. Study-level points and caveats: Among T cells one year after transplant, newly produced cells accounted for most counts and diversity.

On this clonotype itself: Its specificity is not known.

The J gene is TRBJ1-1, the V gene TRBV27; D uncertain. This sequence originates from a male patient younger than 18 who had a stem cell transplant for acute lymphoblastic leukemia, so the T cells may come from the graft donor. The source material was PBMCs, mostly from graft donor cells, sampled 360 days after TCRalphabeta/CD19-depleted stem cell transplant. CDR3 nucleotide sequence: TGTGCCAGCAGTTTATCCGGGAGGTGGGTCACTGAAGCTTTCTTT. It encodes CASSLSGRWVTEAFF.